The 9 T cell receptor beta chains listed next were all sequenced from one sample in a study of OX40 agonist ivuxolimab in advanced cancers. The assay was immunoSEQ multiplex PCR, and TCRdb's table has in-frame clones only and misses some. The profile shows some 150,000 clones, approximately 90% of them singletons. The starting material was CD4+ or CD8+ T cells sorted from blood, obtained in a trial of the OX40 agonist ivuxolimab. The receptor source for this set is an adult with an advanced solid tumor such as melanoma, head and neck, liver or kidney cancer.

The genes are TRBV7-2 and TRBJ2-7; D unclear. CDR1 is SGHTA, CDR2 FQGNSA, per germline. V was trimmed by 5 bases and J by 5 bases, leaving 16 bases between them. The CDR3 runs to 14 residues. The CDR3 protein is CASSTSGSTDEQYF. For the CDR3, the DNA is TGTGCCAGCAGCACATCGGGTAGTACGGACGAGCAGTACTTC.

The CDR3 region has the DNA TGTGCCAGCAGTTTATCGAAAGGCTCCGGGAACCAGCCCCAGCATTTT. This translates into CASSLSKGSGNQPQHF. The V call is TRBV27, the J call TRBJ1-5, with no clear D. The length of the CDR3 is 16 residues. The germline CDR1 and CDR2 sequences are MNHEY and SMNVEV (reference sequence). V shed 0 bases and J shed 7 bases, with 16 bases lying between them.

The CDR3 spells CASTPGLAGEQFF. In DNA, the CDR3 is TGTGCCAGCACCCCGGGACTTGCTGGGGAGCAGTTCTTC. The chain combines TRBV13 with TRBJ2-1; a weak D match, TRBD2 (6 bases). This CDR3 region has 13 residues. V was shortened by 7 bases and J by 10 bases, with 17 bases between the two germline ends. The germline V gene has CDR1 PRHDT and CDR2 FYEKMQ (reference sequence).

This clone was picked up one time. J is TRBJ1-5 and V is TRBV28; 8 bases are a match to TRBD1. After removal of 3 bases from V and 4 bases from J, the junction contained 8 bases not matched to a gene. The CDR3 extends over 16 amino acids. From germline, CDR1 is MDHEN and CDR2 SYDVKM. The chain's CDR3 is CASSFLQGGLNQPQHF. The CDR3 DNA reads TGTGCCAGCAGTTTTTTACAGGGGGGTTTGAATCAGCCCCAGCATTTT.

This chain joins TRBV6-1 and TRBJ1-2; tentative D call: TRBD1 (5 bases). The CDR3 sequence is 15 residues long. The V gene lost 1 base and the J gene lost 0 bases, with 9 bases spanning the gap. Germline CDR1 MNHNS, CDR2 SASEGT. CDR3 protein: CASSEGTSTNYGYTF. The CDR3 bases are TGTGCCAGCAGTGAAGGGACAAGTACTAACTATGGCTACACCTTC.

This chain joins TRBV9 and TRBJ2-7; 15 bases are a match to TRBD2. Looked up from germline, CDR1 is SGDLS and CDR2 is YYNGEE. J was trimmed by 0 bases and V by 0 bases; bases with no gene match: 4. This CDR3 has 18 amino acids. The CDR3 here is CASSVGGTSGRNSYEQYF. Written as DNA, the CDR3 is TGTGCCAGCAGCGTAGGGGGGACTAGCGGGAGGAACTCCTACGAGCAGTACTTC.

V is TRBV27 and J is TRBJ1-1; possibly TRBD1 for D (6 bases). Germline V CDR1 and CDR2: MNHEY, SMNVEV (reference sequence). The ends were cut back, 6 bases at V and 1 base at J, with 9 bases in the middle. CDR3 length: 13 amino acids. DNA of the CDR3: TGTGCCAGCAGCAGGGGAGAGAACACTGAAGCTTTCTTT. Encoded protein: CASSRGENTEAFF.

The V gene is TRBV7-9, the J gene TRBJ1-2, with D unresolved. The CDR3 sequence is 15 residues long. From germline, CDR1 is SEHNR and CDR2 FQNEAQ (reference sequence). Trimming cost V 8 bases and J 2 bases, with 18 bases left between them. For the CDR3, the DNA is TGTGCCAGCCGACGAGATCCGGCTCGGAACTATGGCTACACCTTC. Amino acid sequence: CASRRDPARNYGYTF.

The rearrangement links TRBV5-3 to TRBJ2-1; 11 bases align to TRBD2. TRBV5-3 is sorted into the ORF group, with uncertain function. Trimming cost V 4 bases and J 6 bases; bases outside gene matches: 18. This CDR3 has 19 residues. CDR3 region: CARSGPEVAGGPRLNEQFF. CDR3 bases: TGTGCCAGAAGCGGCCCGGAAGTAGCGGGAGGGCCTCGTCTCAATGAGCAGTTCTTC.